This record covers a single T cell receptor beta chain. These data come from a study of T cell responses to AZD1222 COVID-19 vaccine. The CDR3 covers 15 residues. Germline loops: CDR1 LGHDT, CDR2 YNNKEL (reference sequence). The V gene lost 2 bases and the J gene lost 0 bases, with 11 bases spanning the gap. TCRdb's copy holds only in-frame clones and misses some; the assay was immunoSEQ multiplex PCR. This table holds approximately 190,000 clones, 90% to 95% found once. Material: peripheral blood, obtained on day 0 of AZD1222 vaccination. The origin of this receptor is an adult in good health. The chain employs TRBV3-1 (or the pseudogene TRBV3-2) and TRBJ2-7; D is perhaps TRBD1 or TRBD2 (5 bases each). The CDR3 region is CASSQNPGSSYEQYF. The CDR3 bases are TGTGCCAGCAGCCAAAACCCAGGGAGCTCCTACGAGCAGTACTTC.